This record looks at one TCR beta chain sequence and its context. Its antigen is unidentified. This entry is derived from a study of blood T cells in healthy people across ages. The authors ran a second PCR of about 6 to 11 cycles using a sample-barcoded 5' primer and a J-beta primer mix. Every cDNA molecule bore a tag from a template-switch adaptor containing 12 random nucleotides. Each CDR3 protein is one row after TCRdb ran MiXCR on the 5' RACE reads. The sample lists around 990,000 distinct CDR3 sequences; 30% to 40% were seen once. Trimming cost V 0 bases and J 0 bases, with 11 bases left between them. Germline values: CDR1 LGHNA, CDR2 YSLEER. The CDR3 loop spans 17 amino acids. Study findings and constraints: Researchers deemed the diversity estimates from one million T cells underestimates. A roughly linear age-dependent decrease characterized TCR beta diversity per million T cells.

Source material: blood. The sequence was obtained from a man in his late teens or twenties in good health. The chain has TRBV4-3 and TRBJ1-4; D gene uncertain. CDR3 amino acids: CASSQEVPGTTNEKLFF. As DNA, the CDR3 is TGCGCCAGCAGCCAAGAGGTTCCCGGGACAACTAATGAAAAACTGTTTTTT.